This T cell receptor (beta chain) was identified in a study of vaccination and CD4 T cells after COVID-19. Study details: Spike peptides, overlapping and drawn from SARS-CoV-2, HCoV-NL63, HCoV-OC43 and HCoV-229E, were used to stimulate cells.

Sequencing of cultured CD4+ T cell DNA used the Oncomine TCR Beta short-read assay. TCRdb used MiXCR to reprocess the PCR reads, holding one entry per CDR3 protein. Of roughly 5,300 distinct CDR3 sequences in the sample, about two fifths were seen once. V gave up 5 bases and J gave up 2 bases; unmatched junction bases: 5. CDR1 and CDR2 from the germline V gene are DFQATT and SNEGSKA (reference sequence). The CDR3 contains 14 residues. Study findings and constraints: In convalescent patients, 304 of 307 vaccine-specific clones were mono-reactive for SARS-CoV-2 spike.

Points on this clonotype: Its target is not known.

Described treatment: roughly 10-day PBMC culture with coronavirus spike peptide pools or control peptides (ViraFEST assay). The rearrangement uses TRBV20-1 and TRBJ1-5, with 8 bases aligning to TRBD1. Input material: CD4+ T cells from blood, cultured in vitro. This sequence was found in a human donor who had recovered from COVID-19. The CDR3 loop reads CSAPTGGRNQPQHF. CDR3 sequence (DNA): TGCAGTGCTCCCACAGGGGGTCGCAATCAGCCCCAGCATTTT.